This record concerns one TCR beta chain sequence. Target depth was 1 in 200,000 to 1 in 1 million T cells, about 10x per clonotype. Sequencing used immunoSEQ multiplex PCR; TCRdb keeps in-frame clones, though not all of them. Of tens of thousands of clones listed, roughly 72% were seen once; the top ten hold about a quarter. This CDR3 is 14 amino acids long. Per germline, CDR1 MNHNS and CDR2 SASEGT. Trimming removed 6 bases at V and 6 bases at J, with 15 bases between. These data originate in a study of cytotoxic CD8 clonotypes in ibrutinib-treated CLL. The receptor was isolated from a human donor with chronic lymphocytic leukemia. Sequenced material: PBMCs, taken before ibrutinib treatment. V gene TRBV6-1 combines with J gene TRBJ1-5; D is uncertain. The CDR3 DNA reads as TGTGCCAGCAGACTAATAGGACGCAGTCAGCCCCAGCATTTT. Its protein product is CASRLIGRSQPQHF.